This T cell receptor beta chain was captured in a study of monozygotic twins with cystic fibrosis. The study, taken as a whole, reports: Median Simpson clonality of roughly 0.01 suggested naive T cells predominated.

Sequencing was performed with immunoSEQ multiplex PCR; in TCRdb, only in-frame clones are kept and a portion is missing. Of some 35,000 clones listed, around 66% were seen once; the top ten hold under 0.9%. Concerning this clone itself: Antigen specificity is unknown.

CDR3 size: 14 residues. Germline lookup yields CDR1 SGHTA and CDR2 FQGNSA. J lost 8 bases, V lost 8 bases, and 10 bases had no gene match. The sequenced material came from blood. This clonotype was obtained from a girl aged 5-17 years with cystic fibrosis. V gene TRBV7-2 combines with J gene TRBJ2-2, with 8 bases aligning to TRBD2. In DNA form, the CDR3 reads TGTGCCAGCGTCAAGCGGGAGAATCGAGGGGAGCTGTTTTTT. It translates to CASVKRENRGELFF.